The 17 T cell receptor beta chains given below trace back to one sample, sequenced in a study of cytomegalovirus exposure and HLA in healthy donors. Researchers ran the PCR with 60 Vbeta and 13 Jbeta primers. Produced via immunoSEQ multiplex PCR; TCRdb's table is partial and in-frame only. The sample has roughly 120,000 clones, 60% to 85% seen once. What was sequenced was PBMCs. The receptor source for this set is a human donor in good health.

V is TRBV10-2 and J is TRBJ2-3, with D possibly TRBD2 on 5 matching bases. Germline CDR1 WSHSY, CDR2 SAAADI. CDR3 length equals 15 residues. V was clipped by 6 bases and J by 1 base, with 14 bases between them. CDR3 in amino acids: CASRGSGSRTDTQYF. The CDR3 DNA reads as TGCGCCAGCAGGGGGAGTGGGAGCCGCACAGATACGCAGTATTTT.

The V and J genes are TRBV5-1 and TRBJ2-7, with D possibly TRBD2 on 5 matching bases. The CDR3 runs to 15 residues. Germline V gives CDR1 SGHRS, CDR2 YFSETQ. V was pared by 0 bases and J by 3 bases, with 13 bases between. The CDR3: CASSLAGSGYYEQYF. The CDR3 nucleotides read TGCGCCAGCAGCTTGGCGGGCAGCGGCTACTACGAGCAGTACTTC.

As concerns this clone: A read error may account for a junction end that differs from germline. CDR3 nucleotides: TGTTCCAGCAGCGTCTGGGGGGACGGCTACACCTTC. Protein: CSSSVWGDGYTF. V usage is TRBV7-9 and J usage is TRBJ1-2; a possible D gene is TRBD1 (5 bases). The CDR3 runs to 12 residues. Germline V gene data show CDR1 as SEHNR and CDR2 as FQNEAQ (reference sequence).

This chain connects TRBV7-9 to TRBJ1-2; D is possibly TRBD1 (5 bases). Germline CDR1 reads SEHNR; CDR2 reads FQNEAQ (reference sequence). The CDR3 extends over 19 amino acids. V was cut by 4 bases and J by 2 bases, with 26 bases left in between. CDR3 amino acids: CASSSTRPGLAHTNYGYTF. In nucleotides, the CDR3 is TGTGCCAGCAGCTCAACACGACCGGGACTGGCACACACAAACTATGGCTACACCTTC. The full variable domain, completed using reference TRBV7-9 and TRBJ1-2, is DTGVSQNPRHKITKRGQNVTFRCDPISEHNRLYWYRQTLGQGPEFLTYFQNEAQLEKSRLLSDRFSAERPKGSFSTLEIQRTEQGDSAMYLCASSSTRPGLAHTNYGYTFGSGTRLTVV.

The chain is built from TRBV7-9 and TRBJ2-2; 8 bases fit TRBD1. The junction had 9 bases not matched to a gene; V was cut back by 5 bases and J by 7 bases. This CDR3 region has 15 residues. The germline gives CDR1 SEHNR, CDR2 FQNEAQ (reference sequence). The CDR3: CASSLSQGANGELFF. CDR3 sequence (DNA): TGTGCCAGCAGCCTATCTCAGGGGGCAAACGGGGAGCTGTTTTTT.

The J gene is TRBJ2-5, the V gene TRBV6-5; D might be TRBD2 (5 bases). The J call may be in error: the DNA end matches TRBJ2-7 better. CDR1 is MNHEY and CDR2 is SVGAGI in the germline V gene. CDR3 size: 13 residues. This CDR3 is CASTGSRSYEQYF. In nucleotides, the CDR3 is TGTGCCAGCACGGGGTCTAGGTCCTACGAGCAGTACTTC.

This sequence joins TRBV2 and TRBJ1-5; 7 bases are shared with TRBD1. Germline lookup yields CDR1 SNHLY and CDR2 FYNNEI. CDR3 length: 14 amino acids. CDR3 sequence: CASKGGTSNQPQHF. CDR3 DNA: TGTGCAAGTAAAGGGGGCACTAGCAATCAGCCCCAGCATTTT.

The chain combines TRBV7-2 with TRBJ2-5; 13 bases are a match to TRBD2. After removal of 5 bases from V and 6 bases from J, the junction contained 6 bases not matched to a gene. The CDR3 extends over 15 amino acids. The germline gives CDR1 SGHTA, CDR2 FQGNSA. The CDR3 bases are TGTGCCAGCAGCCTAGGACTAGCGGGGGTAAAGACCCAGTACTTC. This codes for CASSLGLAGVKTQYF.

The chain joins TRBV10-3 to TRBJ1-3; D not certain. The ends were cut back, 10 bases at V and 0 bases at J, with 7 bases in the middle. This CDR3 contains 12 residues. Looked up from germline, CDR1 is ENHRY and CDR2 is SYGVKD. In DNA, the CDR3 is TGTGCCACGGAGGGCTCTGGAAACACCATATATTTT. This translates into CATEGSGNTIYF.

The V call is TRBV5-1, the J call TRBJ2-7; D may be TRBD2 (5 bases). The CDR3 is made up of 14 amino acids. Germline assignment: CDR1 SGHRS and CDR2 YFSETQ. Trimming shortened V by 0 bases and J by 7 bases, and 14 bases separated the two germline ends. The CDR3 reads CASSLARAVGEQYF. The DNA of the CDR3 is TGCGCCAGCAGCTTGGCGCGGGCTGTAGGTGAGCAGTACTTC.

The rearrangement joins TRBV5-6 to TRBJ2-5, with TRBD2 matching over 9 bases. V was clipped by 4 bases and J by 1 base; unmatched bases: 11. Germline-derived CDR1 and CDR2 are SGHDT and YYEEEE. The CDR3 has 17 amino acids. CDR3 DNA sequence: TGTGCCAGCAGCCTGTATCTGGGCGGGGGGGCCCAAGAGACCCAGTACTTC. This encodes CASSLYLGGGAQETQYF.

In regard to this clone: Relative to the germline gene, one junction end is altered; a read error may explain this. The rearrangement uses TRBV7-9 and TRBJ1-1; the D is unclear. There are 12 residues in the CDR3. Germline V gene data show CDR1 as SEHNR and CDR2 as FQNEAQ (reference sequence). The chain's CDR3 is CSSSLSLAEAFF. For the CDR3, the DNA is TGTTCCAGCAGCTTAAGCTTGGCTGAAGCTTTCTTT.

As regards this clone: The same CDR3 arises from other DNA sequences in this sample as well. The CDR3 reads CASSYSGGNTEAFF. In nucleotides, the CDR3 is TGTGCCAGCAGTTACTCGGGGGGGAACACTGAAGCTTTCTTT. This sequence joins TRBV6-6 and TRBJ1-1; D may be TRBD1 (5 bases). V lost 0 bases to trimming and J lost 1 base, with 6 bases between them. From germline, CDR1 is MNHNY and CDR2 SVGAGI (reference sequence). The CDR3 totals 14 residues.

This chain uses TRBV9 with TRBJ2-3; D perhaps matches TRBD1 (6 bases). The CDR3 contains 14 residues. Germline V CDR1 and CDR2: SGDLS, YYNGEE. The ends were cut back, 3 bases at V and 4 bases at J, with 12 bases in the middle. DNA for the CDR3: TGTGCCAGCAGCGCATACAGGGAACCAGATACGCAGTATTTT. Its protein is CASSAYREPDTQYF.

The CDR3 DNA reads TGTGCTAGTGGTTCCCGACAGCAAACATTCTATGGCTACACCTTC. This translates into CASGSRQQTFYGYTF. The rearrangement uses TRBV12-5 and TRBJ1-2; TRBD1 is a possible D gene (5 bases). This CDR3 comprises 15 residues. Looked up from germline, CDR1 is LGHNT and CDR2 is FRNRAP. Deletions cut 4 bases from V and 4 bases from J, with 16 bases between.

V is TRBV23-1 and J is TRBJ2-7; 9 nucleotides agree with TRBD1. TRBV23-1 is an ORF; its function is uncertain. The V gene end was trimmed by 7 bases and the J gene end by 3 bases; junction bases not matched to a gene: 7. This CDR3 has 14 residues. The CDR3 here is CASTRDREYYEQYF. In DNA, the CDR3 is TGCGCCAGCACTCGGGACAGGGAGTACTACGAGCAGTACTTC.

This chain connects TRBV5-1 to TRBJ2-7, with 8 bases that match TRBD2. The germline gives CDR1 SGHRS, CDR2 YFSETQ. J lost 2 bases, V lost 7 bases, and 5 bases had no gene match. This CDR3 has 13 amino acids. The CDR3 sequence is CASAGGSTYEQYF. The CDR3 DNA reads as TGCGCCAGCGCGGGGGGTAGCACCTACGAGCAGTACTTC.